This T cell receptor (beta chain) stems from a study of T-cell reconstitution after alpha-beta-depleted transplantation in children. General study results and limits: It was surviving recipient T cells and thymic progenitors that gave some patients high TCRbeta diversity at day 60. Reportedly, roughly two months post-transplant, alpha-beta T cells arose from several hundred expanded graft clones.

Germline values: CDR1 MNHNY, CDR2 SVGAGI (reference sequence). J lost 7 bases, V lost 3 bases, and 3 bases had no gene match. CDR3 length: 13 amino acids. In this sample, this clonotype turned up a few times. What it binds is not known. It was with unique molecular identifiers that the TCRbeta library was prepared. TCRdb reprocessed the PCR reads via MiXCR and lists one record per CDR3 protein. The repertoire consists of 130,000 to 150,000 distinct CDR3 sequences, with 8.5% to 10% occurring once and the leading ten covering 15% to 20%. V usage is TRBV6-6 and J usage is TRBJ1-5, with 7 bases fitting TRBD1. The sample in question was PBMCs, mostly from graft donor cells, obtained 180 days after TCRalphabeta/CD19-depleted stem cell transplant. The sequence derives from a female patient aged 2-9 years who had a stem cell transplant for congenital amegakaryocytic thrombocytopenia, so the T cells may come from the graft donor. Here the CDR3 reads CASSYNRGQPQHF. In DNA form, the CDR3 reads TGTGCCAGCAGTTATAACAGGGGACAGCCCCAGCATTTT.